Below, 32 T cell receptor beta chains from the same sample are listed, as sequenced in a study of identical twins. Via MiXCR, TCRdb re-called the 5' RACE reads, giving one row per CDR3 protein. The sample consists of 500,000 or so distinct CDR3 sequences, around 20% of them appearing once. This sample also belongs to another study, concerning T cells expressing NK-cell markers.

The sample consisted of CD4+ T cells sorted from blood. Receptor source: a woman between 18 and 29 years old in good health.

The chain is built from TRBV20-1 and TRBJ1-3; D not resolved. Germline CDR1 and CDR2: DFQATT and SNEGSKA (reference sequence). V was shortened by 1 base and J by 4 bases, with 11 bases between the two germline ends. The CDR3 has 14 residues. The CDR3 nucleotides are TGCAGTGCTAGAGCGGGCGGTACCGGAAACACCATATATTTT. It encodes CSARAGGTGNTIYF.

The gene calls are TRBV6-1 and TRBJ1-1; tentative D call: TRBD1 (5 bases). The CDR3 loop spans 15 amino acids. CDR1 MNHNS and CDR2 SASEGT come from the germline V gene. The V end lost 7 bases, the J end lost 1 base, and 16 bases lay between the germline ends. As DNA, the CDR3 is TGTGCCAGCACTCCTGAGGGGTGGAGGAACACTGAAGCTTTCTTT. This translates into CASTPEGWRNTEAFF.

The chain uses TRBV6-5 and TRBJ2-7; D not resolved. The germline V gene encodes CDR1 MNHEY and CDR2 SVGAGI. Trimming took off 4 bases at V and 5 bases at J, with 12 bases between the two ends. The CDR3 length is 13 residues. In DNA, the CDR3 is TGTGCCAGCAGTTCCACGGCCATGAACGAGCAGTACTTC. Translation gives CASSSTAMNEQYF.

This clonotype was seen ten or more times. The J gene is TRBJ2-7, the V gene TRBV7-2, with a weak D call TRBD2 (6 bases). From germline, CDR1 is SGHTA and CDR2 FQGNSA. Trimming removed 5 bases from V and 5 bases from J, with 16 bases in between. The CDR3 length is 14 residues. CDR3 nucleotide sequence: TGTGCCAGCAGCGGAGGGGTAGCGTGGAACGAGCAGTACTTC. Residues: CASSGGVAWNEQYF.

V is TRBV9 and J is TRBJ2-3, with D hard to call. CDR3 length equals 14 residues. Germline-derived CDR1 and CDR2 are SGDLS and YYNGEE. Trimming stripped 2 bases from V and 2 bases from J, with 9 bases between. As DNA, the CDR3 is TGTGCCAGCAGCGTTAACAGAGACACAGATACGCAGTATTTT. This codes for CASSVNRDTDTQYF.

This rearrangement joins TRBV6-2 or TRBV6-3 to TRBJ2-3; 7 bases agree with TRBD1. Germline V gives CDR1 MNHEY, CDR2 SVGEGT. The CDR3 runs to 15 residues. J gave up 0 bases and V 6 bases, and 6 bases lay outside the gene matches. The CDR3 reads CASRLRDRSTDTQYF. The CDR3 nucleotides are TGTGCCAGCAGACTACGGGACAGAAGCACAGATACGCAGTATTTT.

The V and J genes are TRBV10-1 and TRBJ2-2; D ambiguous. The CDR3 length is 12 residues. The germline CDR1 and CDR2 sequences are WNHNN and SYGVQD (reference sequence). Trimming shortened V by 8 bases and J by 4 bases, and 8 bases separated the two germline ends. CDR3 in DNA: TGCGCCAGCGCTCGTGGCACCGGGGAGCTGTTTTTT. Translation: CASARGTGELFF.

The chain joins TRBV5-1 to TRBJ1-1; D remains ambiguous. CDR1 is SGHRS and CDR2 is YFSETQ in the germline V gene. The length of the CDR3 is 13 residues. The germline V and J ends were trimmed by 2 bases and 5 bases, with 10 bases remaining between them. This chain's CDR3 is CASSFSETTEAFF. The CDR3 DNA reads TGCGCCAGCAGCTTCTCGGAAACTACTGAAGCTTTCTTT. The whole variable domain, filled in from reference TRBV5-1 and TRBJ1-1, reads KAGVTQTPRYLIKTRGQQVTLSCSPISGHRSVSWYQQTPGQGLQFLFEYFSETQRNKGNFPGRFSGRQFSNSRSEMNVSTLELGDSALYLCASSFSETTEAFFGQGTRLTVV.

The V gene is TRBV25-1, the J gene TRBJ1-2; D call uncertain. The CDR3 is 8 residues long. Trimming left V 8 bases short and J 12 bases short, with 7 bases between. The V gene's germline CDR1 is MGHDK and CDR2 SYGVNS. CDR3 nucleotide sequence: TGTGCCAGCCGAGTCGACACCTTC. Translation: CASRVDTF.

This sequence joins TRBV7-8 and TRBJ1-6; D possibly corresponds to TRBD1 (5 bases). The CDR3 covers 18 residues. With 4 bases removed from V and 5 bases from J, the gap between germline ends came to 21 bases. CDR1 and CDR2 (germline): SGHVS, FQNEAQ. Here the CDR3 reads CASSSRGAYGGDNSPLHF. The CDR3 coding sequence is TGTGCCAGCAGCTCCCGCGGGGCCTACGGGGGGGATAATTCACCCCTCCACTTT.

The V call is TRBV20-1, the J call TRBJ2-1; D gene unclear. CDR3 length: 14 amino acids. Germline CDR1 is DFQATT and CDR2 is SNEGSKA (reference sequence). The germline V and J ends were trimmed by 5 bases and 5 bases, with 16 bases remaining between them. CDR3 region: CSASTEPINNEQFF. In nucleotides, the CDR3 is TGCAGTGCTTCGACGGAGCCCATAAACAATGAGCAGTTCTTC.

This clonotype was seen ten or more times. The V and J genes are TRBV3-1 and TRBJ1-1; D is unresolved. Per germline, CDR1 LGHDT and CDR2 YNNKEL (reference sequence). V lost 2 bases to trimming and J lost 5 bases, with 12 bases between them. The CDR3 sequence is 14 residues long. In nucleotides, the CDR3 is TGTGCCAGCAGCCAATACGGGGTTGGGACTGAAGCTTTCTTT. Translation gives CASSQYGVGTEAFF.

The chain employs TRBV7-9 and TRBJ2-1, with 9 bases that match TRBD2. The CDR3 is made up of 15 amino acids. V dropped 2 bases and J dropped 7; count of bases not matched to a gene: 6. Germline loops: CDR1 SEHNR, CDR2 FQNEAQ (reference sequence). CDR3 nucleotides: TGTGCCAGCAGCTTATATAGCGGGGGACTTAATGAGCAGTTCTTC. This gives the protein CASSLYSGGLNEQFF. The whole variable domain, remainder taken from reference TRBV7-9 and TRBJ2-1, is DTGVSQNPRHKITKRGQNVTFRCDPISEHNRLYWYRQTLGQGPEFLTYFQNEAQLEKSRLLSDRFSAERPKGSFSTLEIQRTEQGDSAMYLCASSLYSGGLNEQFFGPGTRLTVL.

A few counts support this clonotype. V gene TRBV29-1 combines with J gene TRBJ2-3; D gene uncertain. Trimming took 7 bases from V and 5 from J, leaving 16 bases between them. The CDR3 spans 13 residues. Germline CDR1 and CDR2: SQVTM and ANQGSEA. The CDR3 reads CSAEPMKRDTQYF. CDR3 DNA: TGCAGCGCCGAACCCATGAAGCGAGATACGCAGTATTTT.

This clonotype has a handful of counts. The CDR3 spells CSAKQGFNQPQHF. The CDR3 nucleotides read TGCAGCGCCAAACAGGGTTTCAATCAGCCCCAGCATTTT. The rearrangement uses TRBV29-1 and TRBJ1-5; TRBD1 might be the D (6 bases). Germline assignment: CDR1 SQVTM and CDR2 ANQGSEA. Trimming stripped 7 bases from V and 3 bases from J, with 13 bases between. This CDR3 region has 13 residues.

The rearrangement joins TRBV6-1 to TRBJ2-3; 7 bases fit TRBD2. The CDR3 spans 16 residues. V lost 9 bases to trimming and J lost 1 base; unmatched junction nucleotides: 13. Germline CDR1 reads MNHNS; CDR2 reads SASEGT. CDR3 sequence reads: CASTQRATSGTDTQYF. CDR3 DNA: TGTGCCAGTACACAGAGGGCCACTAGCGGCACAGATACGCAGTATTTT.

As to this clonotype: Germline and junction disagree at one end, which may indicate a read error. The chain combines TRBV9 with TRBJ2-3; D unresolved. This CDR3 is 15 amino acids long. Germline V gene sequence: CDR1 SGDLS, CDR2 YYNGEE. The CDR3 DNA reads as TGTGCCAGCAGCGTAGCTCCAGGTGGCACAGAAACGCAGTATTTT. This sequence encodes CASSVAPGGTETQYF.

The V gene is TRBV7-2, the J gene TRBJ2-6, with D hard to call. This CDR3 contains 14 residues. CDR1 is SGHTA and CDR2 is FQGNSA in the germline V gene. Between the trimmed V and J ends, which lost 5 bases and 2 bases, there was a span of 7 bases. CDR3 nucleotide sequence: TGTGCCAGCAGCATTGTTACTGGGGCCAACGTCCTGACTTTC. Translating gives CASSIVTGANVLTF.

This clonotype showed up many times. The CDR3 DNA follows: TGCAGCGTTGGGGGCCACAGCCGAACGACTTATGAAGCTTTCTTT. Translated: CSVGGHSRTTYEAFF. The rearrangement links TRBV29-1 to TRBJ1-1; possible D gene TRBD1, 5 bases. CDR1 and CDR2 (germline): SQVTM, ANQGSEA. This CDR3 is built from 15 residues. V dropped 4 bases and J dropped 7 bases, with 22 bases sitting between them.

The CDR3 region has the DNA TGTGCCAGCAGCCAAGTGCGAAACACAGATACGCAGTATTTT. This gives the protein CASSQVRNTDTQYF. This chain connects TRBV14 to TRBJ2-3; no firm D call. V lost 1 base and J 2 bases, leaving 7 bases between the germline ends. This CDR3 spans 14 amino acids. Germline lookup yields CDR1 SGHDN and CDR2 FVKESK.

There are many counts of this clonotype. CDR3 sequence reads: CASSSRETQYF. CDR3 coding DNA: TGTGCCAGCAGTTCGAGAGAGACCCAGTACTTC. The V gene is TRBV12-3 or TRBV12-4, the J gene TRBJ2-5; no definite D call. The CDR3 is made up of 11 amino acids. Trimming cost V 4 bases and J 4 bases, with 4 bases left between them.

This clonotype was found a few times. V and J are TRBV10-2 and TRBJ2-1; 16 nucleotides match TRBD2. After removal of 8 bases from V and 8 bases from J, the junction contained 3 bases not matched to a gene. CDR3 length: 14 amino acids. CDR1 is WSHSY, CDR2 SAAADI, per germline. CDR3: CASRGTSGGDEQFF. In DNA, the CDR3 is TGCGCCAGCCGAGGGACTAGCGGGGGGGATGAGCAGTTCTTC.

The rearrangement links TRBV3-1 to TRBJ2-2; no clear D. CDR3 length: 12 amino acids. Germline lookup yields CDR1 LGHDT and CDR2 YNNKEL (reference sequence). The V gene lost 1 base and the J gene lost 7 bases, with 4 bases spanning the gap. As DNA, the CDR3 is TGTGCCAGCAGCCAAGTTGTCGGGGAGCTGTTTTTT. Protein product: CASSQVVGELFF.

The chain couples TRBV10-1 to TRBJ2-3, with no clear D. The V end lost 8 bases, the J end lost 8 bases, and 11 bases lay between the germline ends. Germline lookup yields CDR1 WNHNN and CDR2 SYGVQD (reference sequence). This CDR3 region has 11 residues. The CDR3 nucleotides are TGCGCCAGCGCCACCCACGGTACGCAGTATTTT. It specifies CASATHGTQYF.

A word on this clonotype: The junction departs from the called germline gene at one end, perhaps through a read error. This chain uses TRBV9 with TRBJ2-5; tentatively, D is TRBD1 or TRBD2 (5 bases each). This CDR3 contains 13 residues. The germline CDR1 and CDR2 sequences are SGDLS and YYNGEE. This CDR3 is CASSSGPQGTQYF. The CDR3 DNA reads TGTGCCAGCAGCTCGGGACCCCAAGGGACCCAGTACTTC.

The gene calls are TRBV6-1 and TRBJ1-2; TRBD1 agrees at 8 bases. Germline assignment: CDR1 MNHNS and CDR2 SASEGT. This CDR3 is 13 amino acids long. Trimming removed 6 bases from V and 4 bases from J; junction bases left unmatched: 4. The chain's CDR3 is CASRRTGGYGYTF. In DNA, the CDR3 is TGTGCCAGCAGGAGAACAGGGGGCTATGGCTACACCTTC.

This clonotype came up a few times. The V gene is TRBV7-9, the J gene TRBJ2-3, with D maybe TRBD1 (5 bases). V lost 4 bases and J lost 4, with 15 bases in between. CDR1 SEHNR and CDR2 FQNEAQ come from the germline V gene (reference sequence). The CDR3 totals 15 residues. The CDR3 coding sequence is TGTGCCAGCAGCTCCCAAATGCAGGGATCAGATACGCAGTATTTT. It yields the protein CASSSQMQGSDTQYF.

This clonotype turned up a few times. The chain couples TRBV6-6 to TRBJ1-1; D unclear. The germline gives CDR1 MNHNY, CDR2 SVGAGI (reference sequence). V shed 4 bases and J shed 11 bases, with 11 bases lying between them. This CDR3 has 11 amino acids. The CDR3 DNA reads TGTGCCAGCAGTTCCCTGGTGTGGGCTTTCTTT. Its translation is CASSSLVWAFF.

The sample holds a few counts of this clonotype. V usage is TRBV6-5 and J usage is TRBJ2-6, with unresolved D. V was pared by 4 bases and J by 0 bases, with 13 bases between. Germline CDR1 is MNHEY and CDR2 is SVGAGI. This CDR3 region has 17 residues. The CDR3 loop reads CASSWVVRNSGANVLTF. In nucleotides, the CDR3 is TGTGCCAGCAGTTGGGTAGTCAGGAACTCTGGGGCCAACGTCCTGACTTTC.

This clonotype was counted only a few times. This chain links TRBV20-1 with TRBJ2-3; TRBD2 aligns across 11 bases. From germline, CDR1 is DFQATT and CDR2 SNEGSKA (reference sequence). Trimming removed 2 bases from V and 2 bases from J; junction bases left unmatched: 6. This CDR3 spans 16 amino acids. CDR3 in DNA: TGCAGTGCTAGACCCTCGACTAGCGGGATCACAGATACGCAGTATTTT. Amino acid sequence: CSARPSTSGITDTQYF.

This clonotype was detected a few times. The gene calls are TRBV4-3 and TRBJ2-7, with D unresolved. The V and J ends lost 3 bases and 5 bases respectively, with 14 bases between them. CDR1 LGHNA and CDR2 YSLEER come from the germline V gene. The CDR3 is 14 amino acids. CDR3 DNA sequence: TGCGCCAGCAGCCAGGTTTCGGGTCGGGACGAGCAGTACTTC. It translates to CASSQVSGRDEQYF.

The CDR3 protein is CASSQRQDEQFF. The CDR3 DNA follows: TGTGCCAGCAGTCAGCGACAGGATGAGCAGTTCTTC. The chain is built from TRBV27 and TRBJ2-1; possible D gene TRBD1, 6 bases. Trimming removed 5 bases at V and 8 bases at J, with 10 bases between. CDR3 size: 12 residues. Germline CDR1 and CDR2: MNHEY and SMNVEV (reference sequence).